This record covers a single T cell receptor (beta chain). Reverse transcription of roughly 0.5 to 1 ug RNA used random hexamers. Coverage of TCR beta CDR3 amplification by immunoSEQ multiplex PCR extended to 54 Vbeta and 13 Jbeta. TCRdb re-called the immunoSEQ multiplex PCR reads through MiXCR, storing one row per CDR3 protein. The table lists about 140,000 distinct CDR3 sequences, 90% to 96% of them singletons. The sample is drawn from a study of CD8 T cells in Susac syndrome. The V and J ends lost 0 bases and 3 bases respectively, with 9 bases between them. This CDR3 region has 13 residues. The V gene's germline CDR1 is SQVTM and CDR2 ANQGSEA.

The TCR was taken from a human donor with Susac syndrome. This chain joins TRBV29-1 and TRBJ2-7; D remains ambiguous. The sample taken for sequencing was CD4+ T cells from PBMCs. CDR3 coding DNA: TGCAGCGTTGAAGACCCCTATCACTACGAGCAGTACTTC. Its translation is CSVEDPYHYEQYF.